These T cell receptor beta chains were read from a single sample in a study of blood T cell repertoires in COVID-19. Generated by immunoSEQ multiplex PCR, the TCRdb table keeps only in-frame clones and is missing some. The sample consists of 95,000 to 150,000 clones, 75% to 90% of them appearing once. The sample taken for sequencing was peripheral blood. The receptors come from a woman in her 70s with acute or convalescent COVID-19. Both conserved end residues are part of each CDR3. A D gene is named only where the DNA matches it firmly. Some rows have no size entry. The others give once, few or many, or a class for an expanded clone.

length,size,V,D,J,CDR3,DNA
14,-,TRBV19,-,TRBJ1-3,CASSIEGAGNTIYF,TGTGCCAGTAGTATAGAAGGGGCTGGAAACACCATATATTTT
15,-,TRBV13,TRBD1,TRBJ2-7,CASSTGTGGLYEQYF,TGTGCCAGCAGCACCGGGACAGGGGGACTTTACGAGCAGTACTTC
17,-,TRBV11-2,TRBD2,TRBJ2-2,CASSLNLAGVNTGELFF,TGTGCCAGCAGCTTAAACCTAGCGGGGGTGAACACCGGGGAGCTGTTTTTT
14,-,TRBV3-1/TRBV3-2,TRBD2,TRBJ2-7,CASSSAGGSYEQYF,TGTGCCAGCAGCTCTGCGGGGGGATCCTACGAGCAGTACTTC
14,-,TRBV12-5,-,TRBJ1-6,CASGRTGPNSPLHF,TGTGCTAGTGGGAGAACAGGGCCCAATTCACCCCTCCACTTT
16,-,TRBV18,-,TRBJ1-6,CASSPPGQGGNSPLHF,TGTGCCAGCTCACCCCCAGGGCAGGGAGGGAATTCACCCCTCCACTTT
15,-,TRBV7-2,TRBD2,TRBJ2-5,CASSPKRGGRETQYF,TGTGCCAGCAGCCCTAAGCGGGGGGGCCGGGAGACCCAGTACTTC
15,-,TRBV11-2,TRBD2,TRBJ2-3,CASTSTSGGVNTQYF,TGTGCCAGCACCTCAACTAGCGGGGGGGTAAATACGCAGTATTTT
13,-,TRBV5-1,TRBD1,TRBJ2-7,CASSRDRSYEQYF,TGCGCCAGCAGCCGGGACAGATCCTACGAGCAGTACTTC
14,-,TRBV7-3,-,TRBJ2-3,CASSLDAGRNTQYF,TGTGCCAGCAGCTTAGATGCTGGGAGGAATACGCAGTATTTT
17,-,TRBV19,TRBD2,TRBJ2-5,CASSISLAGGSQETQYF,TGTGCCAGTAGTATAAGTCTAGCGGGGGGGTCCCAAGAGACCCAGTACTTC
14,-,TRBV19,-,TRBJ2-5,CASSIIGSEETQYF,TGTGCCAGTAGTATAATCGGGTCCGAAGAGACCCAGTACTTC
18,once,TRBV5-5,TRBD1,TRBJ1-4,CASSADRWMLEYNEKLFF,TGTGCCAGCAGCGCGGACAGGTGGATGTTGGAGTATAATGAAAAACTGTTTTTT
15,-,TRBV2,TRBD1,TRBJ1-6,CASGTGSDYNSPLHF,TGTGCCAGCGGGACAGGGAGCGACTATAATTCACCCCTCCACTTT
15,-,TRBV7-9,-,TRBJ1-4,CASSSLAVANEKLFF,TGTGCCAGCAGCTCATTAGCAGTAGCTAATGAAAAACTGTTTTTT
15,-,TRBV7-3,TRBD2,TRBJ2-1,CASSQPAGGRNEQFF,TGTGCCAGCAGCCAACCAGCGGGGGGGAGGAATGAGCAGTTCTTC
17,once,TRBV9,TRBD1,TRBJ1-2,CASSETIYDRANYGYTF,TGTGCCAGCAGCGAAACAATCTACGACAGGGCTAACTATGGCTACACCTTC
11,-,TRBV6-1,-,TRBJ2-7,CASSAGYEQYF,TGTGCCAGCAGTGCAGGTTACGAGCAGTACTTC
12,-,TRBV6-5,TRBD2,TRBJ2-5,CASSYGRGTQYF,TGTGCCAGCAGTTACGGGAGGGGAACCCAGTACTTC
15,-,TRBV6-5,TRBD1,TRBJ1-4,CASSYSGTEYEKLFF,TGTGCCAGCAGTTACTCGGGGACAGAATATGAAAAACTGTTTTTT
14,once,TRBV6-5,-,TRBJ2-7,CASSYSAGPYEQYF,TGTGCCAGCAGTTACTCTGCGGGGCCGTACGAGCAGTACTTC
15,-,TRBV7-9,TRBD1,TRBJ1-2,CASSSGGQSLYGYTF,TGTGCCAGCAGCTCAGGGGGACAGTCACTCTATGGCTACACCTTC
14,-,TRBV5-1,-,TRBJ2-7,CASSPGGQPYEQYF,TGCGCCAGCAGCCCGGGAGGACAGCCCTACGAGCAGTACTTC
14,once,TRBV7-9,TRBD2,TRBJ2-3,CASRSSGGSDTQYF,TGTGCCAGCAGATCTAGCGGGGGTTCAGATACGCAGTATTTT
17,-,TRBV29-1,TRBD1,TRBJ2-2,CSVEDRWDRGVTGELFF,TGCAGCGTTGAAGATAGGTGGGACAGGGGGGTCACCGGGGAGCTGTTTTTT
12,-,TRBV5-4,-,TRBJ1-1,CASSRGQPEAFF,TGTGCCAGCAGCCGCGGACAGCCCGAAGCTTTCTTT
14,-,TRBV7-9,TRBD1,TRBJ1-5,CASSLTGGEQPQHF,TGTGCCAGCAGCTTGACAGGGGGCGAACAGCCCCAGCATTTT
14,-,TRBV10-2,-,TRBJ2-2,CASRGEPAAGELFF,TGCGCCAGCAGGGGAGAGCCCGCGGCCGGGGAGCTGTTTTTT